The 10 T cell receptor beta chains reported below all come from one sample, sequenced in a study of identical twins. MiXCR was run by TCRdb on the 5' RACE reads, yielding one entry per CDR3 protein. The data contain approximately 890,000 distinct CDR3 sequences, 10% to 15% of them seen just once; the ten biggest clones take up about 1.5%. This sample was also put to use in a study of yellow fever vaccine responses in identical twins.

Source material: PBMCs. These receptors all stem from a woman aged 18-29 years in good health.

This clonotype has at least ten counts. The rearrangement joins TRBV15 to TRBJ2-1; D not resolved. Trimming shortened V by 0 bases and J by 6 bases, and 12 bases separated the two germline ends. In germline, CDR1 is LNHNV, CDR2 YYDKDF (reference sequence). This CDR3 has 15 amino acids. DNA of the CDR3: TGTGCCACCAGCAGAGATCTGGGGAATGCCAATGAGCAGTTCTTC. Amino acid sequence: CATSRDLGNANEQFF.

This clonotype was counted a few times. The chain recombines TRBV5-1 with TRBJ2-2; D is perhaps TRBD2 (6 bases). This CDR3 comprises 19 residues. The V end lost 6 bases, the J end lost 0 bases, and 24 bases lay between the germline ends. Germline V CDR1 and CDR2: SGHRS, YFSETQ. The CDR3 region is CASTRDSKDARANTGELFF. The CDR3 DNA reads as TGCGCCAGCACTCGGGACTCCAAGGACGCGAGAGCGAACACCGGGGAGCTGTTTTTT.

This clonotype was seen more than once but under ten times. The chain has TRBV12-3 or TRBV12-4 and TRBJ1-5; 7 nucleotides line up with TRBD1. V lost 9 bases and J lost 4; bases outside the gene matches: 9. The CDR3 contains 14 residues. The CDR3 DNA follows: TGTGCCAGTACACAGGGGTTGGGGAATCAGCCCCAGCATTTT. It is translated as CASTQGLGNQPQHF.

This clonotype has more than one count but fewer than ten. This sequence joins TRBV12-5 and TRBJ2-7; no clear D gene. Trimming removed 6 bases from V and 2 bases from J, with 14 bases in between. Per the germline V gene, CDR1 is LGHNT and CDR2 is FRNRAP. The CDR3 loop spans 14 amino acids. DNA of the CDR3: TGTGCTAGTGGCCCCAGACCAGCCACCTACGAGCAGTACTTC. The encoded protein is CASGPRPATYEQYF.

Only a few counts were recorded for this clonotype. V and J are TRBV15 and TRBJ2-4, with 9 bases identical to TRBD1. This CDR3 contains 16 residues. The junction had 7 bases not matched to a gene; V was cut back by 1 base and J by 6 bases. CDR1 is LNHNV and CDR2 is YYDKDF in the germline V gene (reference sequence). CDR3: CATSRAGQGNLNIQYF. The CDR3 bases are TGTGCCACCAGCAGAGCGGGACAGGGAAATTTAAACATTCAGTACTTC.

In its sample, this clonotype was seen many times. This chain joins TRBV6-2 or TRBV6-3 and TRBJ1-5, with TRBD1 matching over 8 bases. The germline gives CDR1 MNHEY, CDR2 SVGEGT. This CDR3 has 15 amino acids. Unmatched junction bases numbered 6, after V lost 5 bases and J lost 3 bases. The CDR3 reads CASSPGQGINQPQHF. For the CDR3, the DNA is TGTGCCAGCAGTCCCGGACAGGGTATCAATCAGCCCCAGCATTTT.

This clonotype was observed a few times. The CDR3 protein is CASSWPMTGEVTEAFF. CDR3 coding DNA: TGCGCCAGCAGCTGGCCTATGACAGGGGAGGTCACTGAAGCTTTCTTT. This chain links TRBV5-1 with TRBJ1-1; TRBD1 aligns across 8 bases. The CDR3 covers 16 residues. Germline V gene data show CDR1 as SGHRS and CDR2 as YFSETQ. V gave up 3 bases and J gave up 4 bases; unmatched junction bases: 11.

This clonotype was seen only a few times. The chain combines TRBV3-1 with TRBJ2-5; no definite D call. Germline CDR1 is LGHDT and CDR2 is YNNKEL (reference sequence). The CDR3 contains 13 residues. V was trimmed by 5 bases and J by 1 base, leaving 8 bases between them. CDR3 in DNA: TGTGCCAGCAGCGCGGACCTCCAAGAGACCCAGTACTTC. It codes for CASSADLQETQYF.

This clonotype was counted a few times. The rearrangement links TRBV2 to TRBJ1-4; D unresolved. The CDR3 has 15 residues. V lost 4 bases and J 0 bases, leaving 9 bases between the germline ends. The germline CDR1 and CDR2 sequences are SNHLY and FYNNEI. The CDR3 sequence: CASSGDPATNEKLFF. CDR3 sequence (DNA): TGTGCCAGCAGTGGAGACCCTGCAACTAATGAAAAACTGTTTTTT.

In this sample, this clonotype turned up many times. The chain couples TRBV12-3 or TRBV12-4 to TRBJ1-1; 7 nucleotides match TRBD1. The CDR3 is 16 amino acids. V was pared by 0 bases and J by 1 base, with 5 bases of the junction left unmatched. The CDR3 protein is CASSLAGQLKNTEAFF. CDR3 in DNA: TGTGCCAGCAGTTTAGCGGGACAGCTGAAGAACACTGAAGCTTTCTTT.